These T cell receptor beta chains were read from a single sample in a study of T-cell reconstitution after alpha-beta-depleted transplantation in children. TCRdb independently ran MiXCR on the PCR reads; one entry per CDR3 protein. The sample lists 750,000 to 950,000 distinct CDR3 sequences, around 15% occurring once. The source material was PBMCs, mostly from graft donor cells, sampled 360 days after TCRalphabeta/CD19-depleted stem cell transplant. The receptors were gathered from a male patient aged 10 to 17 who had a stem cell transplant for acute lymphoblastic leukemia, so the T cells may come from the graft donor. The CDR3 runs from the conserved cysteine through the conserved F or W. The D gene is left open where the match is weak. Clone sizes are given selectively: once, few, many, or a class where the clone is expanded.

>TRBJ2-7|TRBV25-1|TRBD1|.
TGTGCCAGCAACAGGGGGGCCAACGAGCAGTACTTC
CASNRGANEQYF
>TRBJ2-7|TRBV10-3|TRBD2|many
TGTGCCATATCTAGTGGCGGGAGGGCCCAGTACGAGCAGTACTTC
CAISSGGRAQYEQYF
>TRBJ2-5|TRBV18|.|.
TGTGCCAGCTCACCGTTAAGAGGAGAGGAGCAGACCCAGTACTTC
CASSPLRGEEQTQYF
>TRBJ2-7|TRBV4-2|.|.
TGTGCCAGCAGCCAACAAGCTACTGGGCCGTACGAGCAGTACTTC
CASSQQATGPYEQYF
>TRBJ2-2|TRBV7-2|TRBD1|few
TGTGCCAGCAGCTTCGGGACAGGGCTGAACACCGGGGAGCTGTTTTTT
CASSFGTGLNTGELFF
>TRBJ2-7|TRBV18|.|.
TGTGCCAGCTCACCGGGCCCCGGGGGCTACTACGAGCAGTACTTC
CASSPGPGGYYEQYF
>TRBJ2-3|TRBV27|.|few
TGTGCCAGCAGTTTGGAAACTCGACGGAGAGGGGCCTTCACAGATACGCAGTATTTT
CASSLETRRRGAFTDTQYF
>TRBJ2-7|TRBV5-1|TRBD1|few
TGCGCCAGCAGCTTCGGGACAGGGAGCGAGCAGTACTTC
CASSFGTGSEQYF
>TRBJ1-1|TRBV2|.|few
TGTGCCAGCAGTGAAGAACGAGGGAGGGAGTTGATGGTCACTGAAGCTTTCTTT
CASSEERGRELMVTEAFF
>TRBJ2-3|TRBV4-1|TRBD1|few
TGCGCCAGCAGCCTTTGGACAGGGACTCCCTCAGATACGCAGTATTTT
CASSLWTGTPSDTQYF
>TRBJ2-1|TRBV5-1|TRBD2|.
TGCGCCAGCAGCCCCGGTTTAGCGGGAGTGAGACACAATGAGCAGTTCTTC
CASSPGLAGVRHNEQFF
>TRBJ2-7|TRBV11-2|TRBD2|.
TGTGCCAGCAGCACCGGGACTAGCGGGCTATACGAGCAGTACTTC
CASSTGTSGLYEQYF
>TRBJ2-3|TRBV15|.|few
TGTGCCACCAGCAGAGATATTTGGCCGAGCACAGATACGCAGTATTTT
CATSRDIWPSTDTQYF
>TRBJ2-7|TRBV10-3|.|few
TGTGCCATCAGTGAACGGATCTACGAGCAGTACTTC
CAISERIYEQYF
>TRBJ2-7|TRBV7-9|.|.
TGTGCCAGCAGCTTAGACGGGGAGCCAGACTACGAGCAGTACTTC
CASSLDGEPDYEQYF
>TRBJ2-1|TRBV7-8|.|few
TGTGCCAGCAGCTTAAGGGTGCTAGCGAGCACCTACAATGAGCAGTTCTTC
CASSLRVLASTYNEQFF
>TRBJ2-6|TRBV18|TRBD1|few
TGTGCCAGCTCACCACTTACAGGGGCGCTCTCTGGGGCCAACGTCCTGACTTTC
CASSPLTGALSGANVLTF
>TRBJ2-7|TRBV20-1|.|few
TGCAGTGCTAGCGGGGTCCCTAGCTCCTACGAGCAGTACTTC
CSASGVPSSYEQYF
>TRBJ2-5|TRBV11-2|TRBD2|.
TGTGCCAGCAGCTTAGGGTGGACTAGCGGGATTGAGACCCAGTACTTC
CASSLGWTSGIETQYF
>TRBJ2-2|TRBV5-1|.|many
TGCGCCAGCAGCTTGTTGGCAGGGGCGAACACCGGGGAGCTGTTTTTT
CASSLLAGANTGELFF
>TRBJ2-7|TRBV13|.|.
TGTGCCAGCAGCTCTCAGAATAGCAGGTCCTACGAGCAGTACTTC
CASSSQNSRSYEQYF
>TRBJ2-7|TRBV13|TRBD1|.
TGTGCCAGCAGCTTTCGGCCTGGGACAGGAGTCTACGAGCAGTACTTC
CASSFRPGTGVYEQYF
>TRBJ1-1|TRBV11-2|.|.
TGTGCCAGCAGCTCAGACTTCAGGTTGAACACTGAAGCTTTCTTT
CASSSDFRLNTEAFF
>TRBJ2-2|TRBV25-1|.|.
TGTGCCAGCGTACCCATTCGGGGAGCCGGGGAGCTGTTTTTT
CASVPIRGAGELFF
>TRBJ2-3|TRBV4-1|.|.
TGCGCCAGCAGCCGGACTGTGGGGAAACTCACAGATACGCAGTATTTT
CASSRTVGKLTDTQYF
>TRBJ2-7|TRBV27|TRBD2|.
TGTGCCAGCAGTTCCCGGGACTACTACGAGCAGTACTTC
CASSSRDYYEQYF
>TRBJ2-5|TRBV10-2|TRBD2|many
TGCGCCAGCAGTCCCCCCTGGGAGGGTGGAAAAGAGACCCAGTACTTC
CASSPPWEGGKETQYF
>TRBJ2-1|TRBV3-1|.|many
TGTGCCAGCAGCCTAGCGTGGGGGGGACAGCTAACCAATGAGCAGTTCTTC
CASSLAWGGQLTNEQFF
>TRBJ2-1|TRBV12-3/TRBV12-4|TRBD2|.
TGTGCCAGCACCCACGAGGGGCGGGAGCTTAATGAGCAGTTCTTC
CASTHEGRELNEQFF
>TRBJ1-4|TRBV5-1|.|many
TGCGCCAGCAGCACCGGAGAAGGGAGGAGTGAAAAACTGTTTTTT
CASSTGEGRSEKLFF
>TRBJ2-4|TRBV20-1|TRBD1|.
TGCAGTGCTAGAGGTACCCCGGGACAGATAGTAGCCAAAAACATTCAGTACTTC
CSARGTPGQIVAKNIQYF
>TRBJ2-3|TRBV3-1|.|.
TGTGCCAGCAGCCAAGACGTCGCGGGGGCCACAGATACGCAGTATTTT
CASSQDVAGATDTQYF
>TRBJ1-1|TRBV21-1|.|.
TGTGCCAGCAGCAAAGTGGCGGTGACAGGAACAATTGAAGCTTTCTTT
CASSKVAVTGTIEAFF